Listed below are T cell receptor beta chains from one sample, sequenced in a study of chemoradiotherapy in HPV16-positive cancers. TCRdb's table, derived via immunoSEQ multiplex PCR, lists solely in-frame clones and lacks some. The sample has fewer than 5,500 clones, roughly nine tenths seen once. The specimen comprised tumor tissue, sampled from a patient who underwent chemoradiotherapy. These receptors all stem from a human donor with HPV-associated anogenital cancer. Each CDR3 is given with its conserved first and last residue. Fields, in order: V gene, D gene, J gene, clone size, CDR3 DNA, CDR3 protein. A D gene is named only where the DNA matches it firmly. Expanded clones get a size class; other rows say once, few or many, or leave the size out.

V: TRBV7-6; D: .; J: TRBJ1-1; size: .; DNA: TGTGCCAGCAGCTTACATGAGGGGTGGGACACTGAAGCTTTCTTT; CDR3: CASSLHEGWDTEAFF
V: TRBV28; D: .; J: TRBJ1-3; size: .; DNA: TGTGCCAGCAGTACCCACAGTAGCTCTGGAAACACCATATATTTT; CDR3: CASSTHSSSGNTIYF
V: TRBV7-2; D: .; J: TRBJ1-4; size: .; DNA: TGTGCCAGCAGCGACCCCCCCGGTGAAAAACTGTTTTTT; CDR3: CASSDPPGEKLFF
V: TRBV7-2; D: TRBD1; J: TRBJ1-1; size: .; DNA: TGTGCCAGCAGCTTAGGGGGGACAGGGGTGAACACTGAAGCTTTCTTT; CDR3: CASSLGGTGVNTEAFF
V: TRBV10-3; D: .; J: TRBJ2-5; size: .; DNA: TGTGCCATCAGTGAGTTCGAGGCTCAAGAGACCCAGTACTTC; CDR3: CAISEFEAQETQYF
V: TRBV6-5; D: .; J: TRBJ2-1; size: .; DNA: TGTGCCAGCAGTTCGCAAAGTGAGCAGTTCTTC; CDR3: CASSSQSEQFF
V: TRBV7-9; D: .; J: TRBJ2-3; size: .; DNA: TGTGCCAGCAGCTCCGTCCGCACAGATACGCAGTATTTT; CDR3: CASSSVRTDTQYF
V: TRBV21-1; D: .; J: TRBJ2-2; size: .; DNA: TGTGCCAGCAGCAAAGGGACAGGGGGCACCGGGGAGCTGTTTTTT; CDR3: CASSKGTGGTGELFF
V: TRBV4-1; D: TRBD2; J: TRBJ2-7; size: .; DNA: TGCGCCAGCAGCCAAGGCCTCCGGACTAGCGGGAGGTCCTCCTACGAGCAGTACTTC; CDR3: CASSQGLRTSGRSSYEQYF
V: TRBV6-6; D: TRBD1; J: TRBJ2-7; size: .; DNA: TGTGCCAGCAGACCTTCGGACAGGGGGGCCGGTAACGAGCAGTACTTC; CDR3: CASRPSDRGAGNEQYF
V: TRBV2; D: .; J: TRBJ1-5; size: .; DNA: TGTGCCAGCAGTGATTCGTGGGGGACTCGGCAGCCCCAGCATTTT; CDR3: CASSDSWGTRQPQHF
V: TRBV7-8; D: TRBD2; J: TRBJ2-2; size: .; DNA: TGTGCCAGCAGCTGGGGGGGGGCGAACACCGGGGAGCTGTTTTTT; CDR3: CASSWGGANTGELFF
V: TRBV11-1; D: TRBD2; J: TRBJ2-7; size: .; DNA: TGTGCCAGCAGCTTAGCCCTTAACCCGGGGAGGGATCAGTACTTC; CDR3: CASSLALNPGRDQYF
V: TRBV19; D: .; J: TRBJ1-1; size: .; DNA: TGTGCCAGTAGTATGGGGGGGCCTGAAGCTTTCTTT; CDR3: CASSMGGPEAFF
V: TRBV6-1; D: TRBD1; J: TRBJ2-1; size: .; DNA: TGTGCCAGCTCCCCCGGGACAGGGGCTCGAAATGAGCAGTTCTTC; CDR3: CASSPGTGARNEQFF
V: TRBV7-9; D: TRBD1; J: TRBJ1-2; size: .; DNA: TGTGCCAGCAGTCTAGGACAGGCCCTTAACTATGGCTACACCTTC; CDR3: CASSLGQALNYGYTF
V: TRBV21-1; D: .; J: TRBJ2-5; size: .; DNA: TGTGCCAGCAGTCAAGAGACCCAGTACTTC; CDR3: CASSQETQYF
V: TRBV6-1; D: .; J: TRBJ1-2; size: .; DNA: TGTGCCAGCAGTGCCGGCACCGACAGGTGGGCGGGTGGCTACACCTTC; CDR3: CASSAGTDRWAGGYTF
V: TRBV7-9; D: .; J: TRBJ2-5; size: .; DNA: TGTGCCAGCACCTCGTGGGGGGGCTTGGAGACCCAGTACTTC; CDR3: CASTSWGGLETQYF
V: TRBV21-1; D: .; J: TRBJ2-2; size: once; DNA: TGTGCCAGCAGCCTCCCCCCAGCGGGAGTGTGCACCGGGGAGCTGTTTTTT; CDR3: CASSLPPAGVCTGELFF
V: TRBV11-3; D: .; J: TRBJ2-1; size: .; DNA: TGTGCCAGCAGCTTAAACCCCTACAATGAGCAGTTCTTC; CDR3: CASSLNPYNEQFF
V: TRBV5-1; D: TRBD1; J: TRBJ1-2; size: once; DNA: TGCGCCAGCAGCCTTGGACAGGGGAGAGACTATGGCTACACCTTC; CDR3: CASSLGQGRDYGYTF
V: TRBV29-1; D: .; J: TRBJ2-2; size: .; DNA: TGCAGCGTTGGGGGACGGGGTAACACCGGGGAGCTGTTTTTT; CDR3: CSVGGRGNTGELFF
V: TRBV5-1; D: .; J: TRBJ2-5; size: .; DNA: TGCGCCAGCAGCTTCTTGGAGACCCCCCAAGAGACCCAGTACTTC; CDR3: CASSFLETPQETQYF
V: TRBV9; D: TRBD2; J: TRBJ2-1; size: .; DNA: TGTGCCAGCAGCGTAGCTCGGCGGGGGGGCGGTAATGAGCAGTTCTTC; CDR3: CASSVARRGGGNEQFF
V: TRBV7-7; D: TRBD1; J: TRBJ1-1; size: .; DNA: TGTGCTAGCAGCTACGACAGGGGCACTGAAGCTTTCTTT; CDR3: CASSYDRGTEAFF
V: TRBV20-1; D: .; J: TRBJ2-5; size: .; DNA: TGCAGTGCTAGAGGGGGAGAGACCCAGTACTTC; CDR3: CSARGGETQYF
V: TRBV2; D: .; J: TRBJ2-7; size: .; DNA: TGTGCCAAAGGTGGAGGAGGGGATTACTACGAGCAGTACTTC; CDR3: CAKGGGGDYYEQYF
V: TRBV5-5; D: TRBD2; J: TRBJ2-5; size: .; DNA: TGTGCCAGCAGCCCATATCTAGCGGGAGGAGAGACCCAGTACTTC; CDR3: CASSPYLAGGETQYF
V: TRBV6-1; D: .; J: TRBJ1-5; size: .; DNA: TGTGCCAGCAGTGAAAGTGGTCGGAACAATCAGCCCCAGCATTTT; CDR3: CASSESGRNNQPQHF
V: TRBV7-7; D: TRBD1; J: TRBJ2-1; size: .; DNA: TGTGCTAGCAGCTCAGGGGGTGAGCAGTTCTTC; CDR3: CASSSGGEQFF
V: TRBV4-2; D: .; J: TRBJ1-1; size: .; DNA: TGTGCCAGCAGCCAGGACCGAGAGAACACTGAAGCTTTCTTT; CDR3: CASSQDRENTEAFF
V: TRBV11-2; D: TRBD1; J: TRBJ2-2; size: .; DNA: TGTGCCAGCAGTGGACAGGGCAGGAGTCCCGGGGAGCTGTTTTTT; CDR3: CASSGQGRSPGELFF
V: TRBV7-2; D: .; J: TRBJ2-1; size: .; DNA: TGTGCCAGCAGCTTAGGGGACTGGCGGGAGCAGTTCTTC; CDR3: CASSLGDWREQFF
V: TRBV6-5; D: TRBD1; J: TRBJ2-3; size: .; DNA: TGTGCCAGCAGTATCGGACAGGAAGCAGATACGCAGTATTTT; CDR3: CASSIGQEADTQYF
V: TRBV7-8; D: .; J: TRBJ2-7; size: few; DNA: TGTGCCAGCAGCCGACGAGGGACGCCTACCTACGAGCAGTACTTC; CDR3: CASSRRGTPTYEQYF
V: TRBV29-1; D: .; J: TRBJ1-1; size: once; DNA: TGCAGCGTTGACGAAGGAGGGGGTTTCACTGAAGCTTTCTTT; CDR3: CSVDEGGGFTEAFF
V: TRBV10-3; D: TRBD1; J: TRBJ2-1; size: .; DNA: TGTGCCATCAGTGAGTCGCATGGACAGGGATACAATGAGCAGTTCTTC; CDR3: CAISESHGQGYNEQFF
V: TRBV25-1; D: .; J: TRBJ2-1; size: once; DNA: TGTGCCAGCACCCTTGGGTGGGAGCAGTTCTTC; CDR3: CASTLGWEQFF
V: TRBV4-2; D: TRBD2; J: TRBJ2-3; size: .; DNA: TGTGCCAGCAGCCAGAGCATAACCCGGCCAGCGGGGGGGCCGACAGATACGCAGTATTTT; CDR3: CASSQSITRPAGGPTDTQYF